The 4 T cell receptor beta chains given below trace back to one sample, sequenced in a study of cytomegalovirus exposure and HLA in healthy donors. The method was immunoSEQ multiplex PCR; TCRdb's version includes in-frame clones alone and lacks a portion of them. Among about 120,000 clones listed, over 75% were seen once. Sequencing input: PBMCs. The origin of the receptors is a woman between 18 and 29 years old in good health and CMV-seropositive.

The table lists this clone with a few counts. The rearrangement joins TRBV7-9 to TRBJ2-7, with TRBD2 matching over 14 bases. This CDR3 is 19 amino acids long. The J segment lost 3 bases and the V segment lost 5 bases, leaving 15 bases of the junction unmatched. Germline lookup yields CDR1 SEHNR and CDR2 FQNEAQ (reference sequence). This chain's CDR3 is CASSAFGLAGGLTHYEQYF. DNA for the CDR3: TGTGCCAGCAGCGCTTTTGGACTAGCGGGGGGTCTAACTCACTACGAGCAGTACTTC.

The chain is built from TRBV19 and TRBJ2-2; D may be TRBD1 (6 bases). Germline CDR1 reads LNHDA; CDR2 reads SQIVND (reference sequence). V lost 3 bases to trimming and J lost 5 bases, with 10 bases between them. The CDR3 covers 14 residues. CDR3 region: CASSITGPTGELFF. The CDR3 DNA is TGTGCCAGTAGTATTACAGGGCCTACCGGGGAGCTGTTTTTT.

This chain joins TRBV7-9 and TRBJ2-7; tentative D call: TRBD1 (5 bases). The V gene's germline CDR1 is SEHNR and CDR2 FQNEAQ (reference sequence). There are 15 residues in the CDR3. V was clipped by 2 bases and J by 5 bases, with 16 bases between them. The CDR3 reads CASSLHQGRLDEQYF. DNA for the CDR3: TGTGCCAGCAGCTTACATCAGGGTCGTCTCGACGAGCAGTACTTC.

The V call is TRBV4-1, the J call TRBJ2-7, with D possibly being TRBD2 (6 bases). Germline CDR1 and CDR2: MGHRA and YSYEKL. The V end was cut by 1 base, the J end by 2 bases, with 15 bases between. CDR3 size: 16 residues. The CDR3 loop reads CASSQVGGAPTYEQYF. The CDR3 region has the DNA TGCGCCAGCAGCCAAGTAGGAGGGGCCCCTACCTACGAGCAGTACTTC.